These 9 T cell receptor beta chains were sequenced from one sample in a study of spatial heterogeneity in lung cancer. Time point here: sample taken at primary tumor resection. One entry per CDR3 protein results from TCRdb running MiXCR on the 5' RACE reads. The profile shows about 3,300 distinct CDR3 sequences, roughly 3.3% of them singletons. This specimen consisted of lung tissue, obtained at surgery. These receptors all stem from a human donor with early-stage non-small cell lung cancer.

At least ten counts were recorded for this clonotype. The size of this beta chain means little, since it is a stray read in a library made for alpha chains. The rearrangement links TRBV11-2 to TRBJ1-4; no definite D call. Germline V CDR1 and CDR2: SGHAT, FQNNGV. The CDR3 runs to 14 residues. Trimming took 3 bases from V and 8 from J, leaving 13 bases between them. CDR3 in DNA: TGTGCCAGCAGCTTTGACTACTTAGGGGAAAAACTGTTTTTT. It yields the protein CASSFDYLGEKLFF.

This clonotype was observed a handful of times. Found in a library prepared for alpha chains, this beta chain is an off-target read, and its abundance has little meaning. The chain couples TRBV29-1 to TRBJ2-3; D remains ambiguous. CDR1 and CDR2 from the germline V gene are SQVTM and ANQGSEA. CDR3 length equals 14 residues. Trimming shortened V by 5 bases and J by 1 base, and 13 bases separated the two germline ends. DNA for the CDR3: TGCAGCGTTTGTCAGGCCCGGGGCACAGATACGCAGTATTTT. Residues: CSVCQARGTDTQYF.

In its sample, this clonotype is medium-sized. This beta chain turned up in a library designed for alpha chains; as an off-target read, its abundance says little. This sequence joins TRBV7-2 and TRBJ1-2; TRBD1 aligns across 7 bases. V lost 3 bases to trimming and J lost 7 bases; unmatched junction nucleotides: 8. The germline gives CDR1 SGHTA, CDR2 FQGNSA. This CDR3 comprises 14 residues. CDR3 sequence (DNA): TGTGCCAGCAGCTTGACAGGGTTTATGGCTGGCTACACCTTC. Translated: CASSLTGFMAGYTF.

This clonotype was seen repeatedly, ten times or more. The library was prepared for alpha chains; this beta chain is a stray read, so its frequency means little. This chain links TRBV28 with TRBJ1-2, with D unclear. The CDR3 has 18 amino acids. In germline, CDR1 is MDHEN, CDR2 SYDVKM. V lost 2 bases and J lost 4, with 23 bases in between. CDR3 nucleotides: TGTGCCAGCAGTTTACCGGTAGACGATCGAGGCGTGAGCTATGGCTACACCTTC. It specifies CASSLPVDDRGVSYGYTF.

By share, this clonotype counts as medium-sized. A library prepared for alpha chains yielded this beta chain as an off-target read; its size is of little meaning. This chain links TRBV5-6 with TRBJ2-5, with no clear D. The CDR3 is 13 residues long. V lost 2 bases and J lost 5, with 10 bases in between. CDR1 SGHDT and CDR2 YYEEEE come from the germline V gene. CDR3 bases: TGTGCCAGCAGCTTATACCAATCCGAGACCCAGTACTTC. Encoded protein: CASSLYQSETQYF. The whole variable domain, remainder taken from reference TRBV5-6 and TRBJ2-5, is DAGVTQSPTHLIKTRGQQVTLRCSPKSGHDTVSWYQQALGQGPQFIFQYYEEEERQRGNFPDRFSGHQFPNYSSELNVNALLLGDSALYLCASSLYQSETQYFGPGTRLLVL.

This clonotype showed up many times. Being off target in a library aimed at alpha chains, this beta chain has a size of little meaning. This chain joins TRBV29-1 and TRBJ2-1, with a tentative D call TRBD1 (6 bases). This CDR3 has 12 residues. Germline loops: CDR1 SQVTM, CDR2 ANQGSEA. The ends were cut back, 6 bases at V and 6 bases at J, with 12 bases in the middle. CDR3 in DNA: TGCAGCGTACGGACAGAGGGCAATGAGCAGTTCTTC. Translated, it gives CSVRTEGNEQFF.

By proportion, this clonotype is medium-sized. As an off-target read in a library built for alpha chains, this beta chain has a frequency of little significance. This chain joins TRBV29-1 and TRBJ2-5, with unresolved D. Trimming shortened V by 4 bases and J by 1 base, and 10 bases separated the two germline ends. The CDR3 sequence is 13 residues long. Germline CDR1 SQVTM, CDR2 ANQGSEA. In DNA form, the CDR3 reads TGCAGCGTTGGCGCCATCAGCCAAGAGACCCAGTACTTC. Translation gives CSVGAISQETQYF.

Within the sample, this clonotype is medium-sized. For a library built for alpha chains, this beta chain is a stray read; little rests on its size. The chain is built from TRBV7-2 and TRBJ1-1; 10 bases match TRBD1. Germline assignment: CDR1 SGHTA and CDR2 FQGNSA. The V segment lost 5 bases and the J segment 1 base; nucleotides outside the gene matches: 4. The CDR3 has 15 amino acids. The CDR3, as DNA: TGTGCCAGCAGCCTACGGACAGGGGGGAACACTGAAGCTTTCTTT. As protein: CASSLRTGGNTEAFF.

By share, this clonotype counts as medium-sized. This beta chain is an off-target read within a library intended for alpha chains, so its frequency means little. The chain has TRBV7-2 and TRBJ1-5; a possible D gene is TRBD1 (6 bases). This CDR3 has 15 amino acids. Looked up from germline, CDR1 is SGHTA and CDR2 is FQGNSA. V was trimmed by 2 bases and J by 3 bases, leaving 11 bases between them. The CDR3 region is CASSLRQVPNQPQHF. The CDR3 DNA reads as TGTGCCAGCAGCTTACGACAGGTTCCCAATCAGCCCCAGCATTTT.